This T cell receptor beta chain was retrieved from a study of shared clonotypes between healthy human individuals. The germline gives CDR1 LGHNT, CDR2 FRNRAP. Trimming took 6 bases from V and 0 from J, leaving 16 bases between them. The CDR3 loop spans 16 amino acids. In the original processing: Filtering of immunoSEQ junctional sequences could not match full-length read filtering. Profiling relied on immunoSEQ multiplex PCR, and the TCRdb table lists in-frame clones only, not all of them. V and J calls and clone size are copied from that table; D and trimming were computed from the DNA. The repertoire holds 2 million to 2.5 million clones, with 85% to 95% as singletons.

This receptor was taken from a man aged 18 to 30 in good health. Some clones in this sample may be carry-over from other donors' samples. The V gene is TRBV12-5, the J gene TRBJ2-3; D possibly corresponds to TRBD1 (6 bases). The sample was naive CD4+ T cells from PBMCs. As for subset: CD45RA+ positively selected. The CDR3 bases are TGTGCTAGTGGCACCGGACAGACAACTAGCACAGATACGCAGTATTTT. Protein sequence: CASGTGQTTSTDTQYF.